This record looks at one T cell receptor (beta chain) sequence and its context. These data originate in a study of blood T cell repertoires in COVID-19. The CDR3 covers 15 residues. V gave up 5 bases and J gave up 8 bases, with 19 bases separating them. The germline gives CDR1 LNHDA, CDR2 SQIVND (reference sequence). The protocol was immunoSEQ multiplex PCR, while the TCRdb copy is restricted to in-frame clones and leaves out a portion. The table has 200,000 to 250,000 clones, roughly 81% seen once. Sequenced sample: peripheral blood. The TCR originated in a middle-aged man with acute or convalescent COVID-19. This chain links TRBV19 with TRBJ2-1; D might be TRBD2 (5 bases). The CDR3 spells CASSHGIIPRYEQFF. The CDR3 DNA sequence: TGTGCCAGTAGTCACGGGATAATCCCGCGGTATGAGCAGTTCTTC. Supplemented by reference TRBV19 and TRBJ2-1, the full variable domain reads DGGITQSPKYLFRKEGQNVTLSCEQNLNHDAMYWYRQDPGQGLRLIYYSQIVNDFQKGDIAEGYSVSREKKESFPLTVTSAQKNPTAFYLCASSHGIIPRYEQFFGPGTRLTVL.